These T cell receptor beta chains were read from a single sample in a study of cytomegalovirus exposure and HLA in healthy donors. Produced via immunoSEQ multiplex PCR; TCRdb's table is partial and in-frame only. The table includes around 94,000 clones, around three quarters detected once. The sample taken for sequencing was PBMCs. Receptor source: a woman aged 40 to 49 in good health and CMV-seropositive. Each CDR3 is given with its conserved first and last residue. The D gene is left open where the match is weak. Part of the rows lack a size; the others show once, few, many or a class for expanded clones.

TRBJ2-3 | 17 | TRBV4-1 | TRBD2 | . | CASSQAGGRASTDTQYF | TGCGCCAGCAGCCAAGCTGGAGGGAGGGCTAGCACAGATACGCAGTATTTT
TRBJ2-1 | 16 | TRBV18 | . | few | CASSPPGWSSYNEQFF | TGTGCCAGCTCACCACCTGGGTGGAGCTCCTACAATGAGCAGTTCTTC
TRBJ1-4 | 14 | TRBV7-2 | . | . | CASSPIATNEKLFF | TGTGCCAGCAGCCCCATTGCAACTAATGAAAAACTGTTTTTT
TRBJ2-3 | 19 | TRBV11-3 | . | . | CASSLDGSGTQTGKDTQYF | TGTGCCAGCAGCTTAGACGGGAGCGGAACACAAACGGGAAAAGATACGCAGTATTTT
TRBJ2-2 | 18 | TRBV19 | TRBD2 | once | CASSIDPIGLADTGELFF | TGTGCCAGTAGTATAGATCCCATAGGACTAGCAGACACCGGGGAGCTGTTTTTT
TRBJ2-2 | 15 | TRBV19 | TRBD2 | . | CASSGSSGGTGELFF | TGTGCCAGTAGTGGGTCCAGCGGGGGGACCGGGGAGCTGTTTTTT
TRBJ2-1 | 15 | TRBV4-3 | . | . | CASSHRSGTYNEQFF | TGCGCCAGCAGCCACCGTAGCGGAACCTACAATGAGCAGTTCTTC
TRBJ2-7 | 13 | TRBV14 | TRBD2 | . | CASSQELGGREYF | TGTGCCAGCAGCCAAGAGTTGGGCGGGAGGGAGTACTTC
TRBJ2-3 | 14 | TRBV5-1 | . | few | CASSLGPGGDTQYF | TGCGCCAGCAGCCTGGGACCGGGTGGGGATACGCAGTATTTT
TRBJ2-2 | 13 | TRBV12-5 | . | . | CASGPGYTGELFF | TGTGCTAGTGGTCCGGGTTACACCGGGGAGCTGTTTTTT
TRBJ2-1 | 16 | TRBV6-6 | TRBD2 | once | CASSYAMSGGGNEQFF | TGTGCCAGCAGTTACGCGATGTCGGGAGGGGGTAATGAGCAGTTCTTC
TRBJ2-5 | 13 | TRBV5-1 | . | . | CASSGRGGETQYF | TGCGCCAGCAGCGGAAGGGGCGGAGAGACCCAGTACTTC
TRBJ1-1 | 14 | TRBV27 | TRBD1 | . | CASVGQGLNTEAFF | TGTGCCAGCGTCGGACAGGGTCTGAACACTGAAGCTTTCTTT
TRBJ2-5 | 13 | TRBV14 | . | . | CASSQVRWGDQYF | TGTGCCAGCAGCCAAGTGAGGTGGGGGGACCAGTACTTC
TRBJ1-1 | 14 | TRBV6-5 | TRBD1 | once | CASRAGTENTEAFF | TGTGCCAGCAGGGCCGGGACAGAAAACACTGAAGCTTTCTTT
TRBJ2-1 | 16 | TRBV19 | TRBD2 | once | CASSIALAGIYNEQFF | TGTGCCAGTAGTATAGCACTAGCGGGTATCTACAATGAGCAGTTCTTC
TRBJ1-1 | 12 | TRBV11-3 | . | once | CASSLGLTEAFF | TGTGCCAGCAGCTTAGGTCTAACTGAAGCTTTCTTT
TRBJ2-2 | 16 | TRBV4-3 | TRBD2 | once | CASSQDSPGGAGELFF | TGCGCCAGCAGCCAAGATTCCCCGGGGGGGGCCGGGGAGCTGTTTTTT
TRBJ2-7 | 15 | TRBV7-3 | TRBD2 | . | CASSLQAGGSYEQYF | TGTGCCAGCAGCCTACAAGCGGGAGGTTCCTACGAGCAGTACTTC
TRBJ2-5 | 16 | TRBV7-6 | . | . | CASSLEGVGGQETQYF | TGTGCCAGCAGCTTAGAGGGGGTGGGAGGGCAAGAGACCCAGTACTTC
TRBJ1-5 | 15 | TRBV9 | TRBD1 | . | CASSTTGVVNQPQHF | TGTGCCAGCAGCACCACAGGGGTCGTCAATCAGCCCCAGCATTTT
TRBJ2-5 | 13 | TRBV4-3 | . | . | CASSQDAQETQYF | TGCGCCAGCAGCCAAGATGCGCAAGAGACCCAGTACTTC
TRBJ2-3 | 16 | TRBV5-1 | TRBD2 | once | CASSRLAGGTTDTQYF | TGCGCCAGCAGCCGACTAGCGGGAGGAACCACAGATACGCAGTATTTT
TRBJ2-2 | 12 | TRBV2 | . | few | CASSGNGGELFF | TGTGCCAGCAGTGGTAACGGCGGGGAGCTGTTTTTT
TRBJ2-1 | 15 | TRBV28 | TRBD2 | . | CASSFRLAAYNEQFF | TGTGCCAGCAGTTTTAGACTAGCAGCATACAATGAGCAGTTCTTC
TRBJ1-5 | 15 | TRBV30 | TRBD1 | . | CAWSVRDRGFQPQHF | TGTGCCTGGAGTGTACGAGACAGGGGGTTCCAGCCCCAGCATTTT
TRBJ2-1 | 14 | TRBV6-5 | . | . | CASSYRTNYNEQFF | TGTGCCAGCAGCTATAGGACTAACTACAATGAGCAGTTCTTC
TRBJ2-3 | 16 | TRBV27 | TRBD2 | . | CASSLISGRVADTQYF | TGTGCCAGCAGTTTAATTAGCGGGAGGGTCGCAGATACGCAGTATTTT
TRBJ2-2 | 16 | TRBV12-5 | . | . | CASGVDHPQITGELFF | TGTGCTAGTGGTGTCGATCACCCTCAGATAACCGGGGAGCTGTTTTTT
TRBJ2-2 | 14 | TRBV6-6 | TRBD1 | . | CASTLQGETGELFF | TGTGCCAGCACCCTACAGGGGGAGACCGGGGAGCTGTTTTTT
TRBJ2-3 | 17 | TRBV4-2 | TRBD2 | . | CASSQDGTSGPTDTQYF | TGTGCCAGCAGCCAAGATGGTACTAGCGGGCCCACAGATACGCAGTATTTT
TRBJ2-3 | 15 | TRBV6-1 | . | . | CASTESGAITDTQYF | TGTGCCAGTACCGAAAGCGGAGCTATCACAGATACGCAGTATTTT
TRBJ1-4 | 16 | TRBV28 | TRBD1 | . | CASSKTRTGINEKLFF | TGTGCCAGCAGCAAGACTCGGACAGGTATTAATGAAAAACTGTTTTTT
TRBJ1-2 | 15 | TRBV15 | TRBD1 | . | CATSRDRQGGYGYTF | TGTGCCACCAGCCGAGACCGACAGGGAGGATATGGCTACACCTTC
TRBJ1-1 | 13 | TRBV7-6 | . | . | CASSLALGYEAFF | TGTGCCAGCAGCTTAGCGCTAGGATATGAAGCTTTCTTT
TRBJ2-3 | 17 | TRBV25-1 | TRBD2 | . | CASSDLTSGSITDTQYF | TGTGCCAGCAGTGACCTCACTAGCGGGAGCATCACAGATACGCAGTATTTT
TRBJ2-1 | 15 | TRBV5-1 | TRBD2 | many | CASTEAGGAYNEQFF | TGCGCCAGCACAGAAGCGGGAGGGGCCTACAATGAGCAGTTCTTC
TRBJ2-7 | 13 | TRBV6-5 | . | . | CASSVREVDQQYF | TGTGCCAGCAGTGTGAGGGAGGTAGATCAGCAGTACTTC
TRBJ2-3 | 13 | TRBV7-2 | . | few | CASSFLAPDTQYF | TGTGCCAGCAGCTTTCTAGCTCCAGATACGCAGTATTTT